At least ten counts were recorded for the clone carrying this T cell receptor (beta chain). This entry is derived from a study of T cells in Graves' hyperthyroidism and ophthalmopathy. RNA transcripts served as the template for amplifying TCR beta CDR3 regions. The study used the HTBI primer set for a first-round RT-PCR of the TCR CDR3. One entry per CDR3 protein, called by TCRdb with MiXCR from the multiplex PCR reads. The table lists some 250,000 distinct CDR3 sequences, nearly 15% of them singletons. Germline CDR1 reads SQVTM; CDR2 reads ANQGSEA. The CDR3 spans 13 residues. Trimming cost V 5 bases and J 2 bases; bases outside gene matches: 6.

This clonotype was sampled from a woman aged 45-65 years with Graves' hyperthyroidism that later progressed to Graves' ophthalmopathy. The V call is TRBV29-1, the J call TRBJ2-7; 7 nucleotides match TRBD1. Material for sequencing was blood. The CDR3 DNA is TGCAGCGTTCGACAGGGATGGGCCTACGAGCAGTACTTC. This sequence encodes CSVRQGWAYEQYF.